Below, 21 T cell receptor beta chains from the same sample are listed, as sequenced in a study of blood T cell repertoires in COVID-19. Some clones are missing from TCRdb's copy, which holds only in-frame ones; the method was immunoSEQ multiplex PCR. The top ten hold under 15% of the sample, which has about 100,000 clones, 85% seen once. Source material: peripheral blood. These receptors came from a man aged 50 to 60 with active or convalescent COVID-19.

This clone was counted between two and nine times. V is TRBV3-1 (or the pseudogene TRBV3-2) and J is TRBJ2-7; 9 positions match TRBD1. Germline trimming cut 2 bases from V and 6 bases from J; bases unmatched to any gene: 2. The V gene's germline CDR1 is LGHDT and CDR2 YNNKEL (reference sequence). CDR3 size: 13 residues. The CDR3 nucleotides are TGTGCCAGCAGCCAATTGACAGGGGGCGAGCAGTACTTC. This codes for CASSQLTGGEQYF.

This clone was counted a few times. J is TRBJ1-1 and V is TRBV14, with TRBD1 matching 7 bases. The CDR3 length is 14 residues. Germline values: CDR1 SGHDN, CDR2 FVKESK. Trimming took 4 bases from V and 6 from J; bases not matched to a gene: 8. The CDR3 loop reads CASSPFTGDPEAFF. CDR3 in DNA: TGTGCCAGCAGCCCCTTTACAGGGGACCCTGAAGCTTTCTTT.

V usage is TRBV6-1 and J usage is TRBJ1-6, with a possible D match to TRBD1 (6 bases). This CDR3 comprises 16 residues. CDR1 is MNHNS, CDR2 SASEGT, per germline. Trimming took 1 base from V and 9 from J, leaving 16 bases between them. The DNA of the CDR3 is TGTGCCAGCAGTGAAGTCTCTGCACAGGGTGGTTCACCCCTCCACTTT. Protein sequence: CASSEVSAQGGSPLHF.

This chain links TRBV14 with TRBJ2-7, with 8 bases that match TRBD1. The length of the CDR3 is 15 residues. Per germline, CDR1 SGHDN and CDR2 FVKESK. The junction had 5 bases not matched to a gene; V was cut back by 4 bases and J by 0 bases. The CDR3 sequence: CASSLLDRDSYEQYF. Written as DNA, the CDR3 is TGTGCCAGCAGCCTCCTGGACAGGGACTCCTACGAGCAGTACTTC.

The chain has TRBV5-1 and TRBJ1-3; TRBD1 matches 7 bases. CDR1 is SGHRS, CDR2 YFSETQ, per germline. The CDR3 totals 15 residues. V gave up 4 bases and J gave up 3 bases; unmatched junction bases: 7. The CDR3 bases are TGCGCCAGCAGCGCAACAGGGGTTGTTGGAAACACCATATATTTT. Its translation is CASSATGVVGNTIYF.

The rearrangement links TRBV25-1 to TRBJ2-3, with D unresolved. Looked up from germline, CDR1 is MGHDK and CDR2 is SYGVNS. The CDR3 contains 11 residues. With 6 bases removed from V and 5 bases from J, the gap between germline ends came to 6 bases. This CDR3 reads CASRSVDTQYF. Written as DNA, the CDR3 is TGTGCCAGCAGGTCGGTAGATACGCAGTATTTT.

J is TRBJ2-7 and V is TRBV30; 9 bases are shared with TRBD2. The germline gives CDR1 GTSNPN, CDR2 SVGIG (reference sequence). The CDR3 contains 13 residues. The CDR3 spells CAEGREGPYEQYF. CDR3 coding DNA: TGTGCTGAGGGGCGGGAGGGCCCCTACGAGCAGTACTTC. The full variable domain, completed using reference TRBV30 and TRBJ2-7, is SQTIHQWPATLVQPVGSPLSLECTVEGTSNPNLYWYRQAAGRGLQLLFYSVGIGQISSEVPQNLSASRPQDRQFILSSKKLLLSDSGFYLCAEGREGPYEQYFGPGTRLTVT.

The rearrangement uses TRBV30 and TRBJ1-5; D is undetermined. V was clipped by 2 bases and J by 9 bases, with 14 bases between them. The CDR3 is 13 residues long. Germline V gives CDR1 GTSNPN, CDR2 SVGIG (reference sequence). Here the CDR3 reads CAWSWAGLGPQHF. In DNA, the CDR3 is TGTGCCTGGAGTTGGGCAGGCCTTGGGCCCCAGCATTTT.

The chain combines TRBV3-1 (or the pseudogene TRBV3-2) with TRBJ2-1; D possibly corresponds to TRBD1 (6 bases). CDR3 size: 16 residues. With 4 bases removed from V and 2 bases from J, the gap between germline ends came to 15 bases. CDR1 and CDR2 from the germline V gene are LGHDT and YNNKEL (reference sequence). The chain's CDR3 is CASSLRTAQPYNEQFF. In nucleotides, the CDR3 is TGTGCCAGCAGCCTCCGGACAGCCCAACCCTACAATGAGCAGTTCTTC.

This clone was observed a few times. The chain recombines TRBV5-1 with TRBJ2-7; 8 bases are shared with TRBD2. Germline V CDR1 and CDR2: SGHRS, YFSETQ. The CDR3 sequence is 13 residues long. V lost 7 bases to trimming and J lost 4 bases; unmatched junction nucleotides: 7. The CDR3: CASQLADLYEQYF. The CDR3 coding sequence is TGCGCCAGCCAACTAGCGGATCTTTACGAGCAGTACTTC.

The chain is built from TRBV5-1 and TRBJ2-7, with TRBD1 matching over 8 bases. Looked up from germline, CDR1 is SGHRS and CDR2 is YFSETQ. The V and J ends lost 1 base and 3 bases, in that order; junction bases with no gene match: 6. The CDR3 runs 15 residues. The CDR3 sequence is CASSLTVGQGYEQYF. As DNA, the CDR3 is TGCGCCAGCAGCTTGACTGTAGGACAGGGCTACGAGCAGTACTTC. Complete variable domain (other parts from reference TRBV5-1 and TRBJ2-7): KAGVTQTPRYLIKTRGQQVTLSCSPISGHRSVSWYQQTPGQGLQFLFEYFSETQRNKGNFPGRFSGRQFSNSRSEMNVSTLELGDSALYLCASSLTVGQGYEQYFGPGTRLTVT.

The V gene is TRBV28, the J gene TRBJ1-5; D gene uncertain. Germline V lookup: CDR1 MDHEN, CDR2 SYDVKM. CDR3 length: 16 amino acids. The ends were cut back, 2 bases at V and 5 bases at J, with 16 bases in the middle. CDR3 DNA: TGTGCCAGCAGTTTAGAGGACGGAGGGAATTATCAGCCCCAGCATTTT. Translated, it gives CASSLEDGGNYQPQHF.

CDR3 protein: CASSLVSGRRGYGYTF. CDR3 DNA: TGTGCCAGCAGCTTAGTATCAGGGAGGAGAGGCTATGGCTACACCTTC. The chain employs TRBV7-2 and TRBJ1-2; possible D gene TRBD1, 5 bases. V was trimmed by 1 base and J by 4 bases, leaving 16 bases between them. The germline V gene has CDR1 SGHTA and CDR2 FQGNSA. There are 16 residues in the CDR3.

The chain links TRBV10-3 to TRBJ1-1, with 8 bases lining up with TRBD1. CDR3 size: 16 residues. Germline V gives CDR1 ENHRY, CDR2 SYGVKD. V dropped 6 bases and J dropped 1; count of bases not matched to a gene: 10. The CDR3 DNA reads TGTGCCATCAGCCCTTCCGGGACAGGCCCGAACACTGAAGCTTTCTTT. This gives the protein CAISPSGTGPNTEAFF.

This clone was counted only a few times. The chain combines TRBV11-3 with TRBJ2-1; 10 bases are a match to TRBD2. Germline V gene sequence: CDR1 SGHNT, CDR2 YENEEA. The CDR3 runs 16 residues. V shed 4 bases, J shed 7 bases, and the junction held 10 bases outside the gene matches. CDR3 in amino acids: CASSSFLAGVGNEQFF. In DNA, the CDR3 is TGTGCCAGCAGCTCATTTCTAGCGGGAGTTGGAAATGAGCAGTTCTTC.

The rearrangement joins TRBV11-2 to TRBJ2-1, with D possibly being TRBD1 (5 bases). Trimming removed 8 bases from V and 9 bases from J, with 20 bases in between. Germline V CDR1 and CDR2: SGHAT, FQNNGV. This CDR3 spans 14 amino acids. CDR3 DNA: TGTGCCAGCGGACGAAGTGGCAGGGCTCTTGAGCAGTTCTTC. Protein: CASGRSGRALEQFF.

V gene TRBV28 combines with J gene TRBJ2-7; perhaps TRBD1 as D (6 bases). The CDR3 covers 13 residues. Trimming stripped 6 bases from V and 6 bases from J, with 15 bases between. The germline CDR1 and CDR2 sequences are MDHEN and SYDVKM. The CDR3, as DNA: TGTGCCAGCAGGAAACAGGGCTGGAGCGAGCAGTACTTC. It translates to CASRKQGWSEQYF.

The gene calls are TRBV28 and TRBJ1-4, with D possibly being TRBD1 (6 bases). The CDR3 runs 16 residues. The germline gives CDR1 MDHEN, CDR2 SYDVKM. V dropped 6 bases and J dropped 2 bases, with 16 bases sitting between them. CDR3 in amino acids: CASSSPGGGTNEKLFF. The CDR3 DNA reads TGTGCCAGCAGCTCACCGGGCGGGGGCACTAATGAAAAACTGTTTTTT.

DNA of the CDR3: TGTGCCAGCAGCTTAGTTTCGAGCGGGGCCTACAATGAGCAGTTCTTC. This sequence encodes CASSLVSSGAYNEQFF. This chain links TRBV11-3 with TRBJ2-1; TRBD2 matches 7 bases. The CDR3 covers 16 residues. Germline CDR1 reads SGHNT; CDR2 reads YENEEA. V trimming: 1 base; J trimming: 2 bases; junction bases outside the gene matches: 5.

CDR3 nucleotide sequence: TGTGCCAGCAGCTTTAAACGGCGGGGCGAAAAACTGTTTTTT. It specifies CASSFKRRGEKLFF. The rearrangement links TRBV13 to TRBJ1-4; a weak D match, TRBD1 (5 bases). The V and J ends lost 3 bases and 8 bases respectively, with 13 bases between them. The CDR3 runs 14 residues. Per germline, CDR1 PRHDT and CDR2 FYEKMQ (reference sequence).

The rearrangement links TRBV7-9 to TRBJ1-5; D call uncertain. Germline V gene lookup returns CDR1 SEHNR and CDR2 FQNEAQ (reference sequence). The CDR3 is made up of 15 amino acids. V gave up 5 bases and J gave up 5 bases, with 16 bases separating them. The CDR3 here is CASSPNSGFDQPQHF. CDR3 nucleotide sequence: TGTGCCAGCAGCCCCAACTCGGGGTTTGATCAGCCCCAGCATTTT.